The 20 T cell receptor beta chains given below trace back to one sample, sequenced in a study of T cell repertoires in cytomegalovirus infection. TCRdb redid the calling of the reads with MiXCR, one entry per CDR3 protein. The sample holds hundreds of thousands of distinct CDR3 sequences; about a third are singletons and the top ten take roughly 2.8%. Sequencing used PBMCs. The source of these receptors is a human donor in good health (CMV status not recorded). Some clones in this sample may be carry-over from other donors' samples.

The CDR3 DNA reads TGTGCCAGCAGTTACGGTCGGGGACCCGGCCCACACAATGAGCAGTTCTTC. It yields the protein CASSYGRGPGPHNEQFF. This chain links TRBV6-6 with TRBJ2-1; D might be TRBD1 or TRBD2, each matching 5 bases. Germline V gives CDR1 MNHNY, CDR2 SVGAGI (reference sequence). The CDR3 runs 17 residues. V lost 2 bases to trimming and J lost 5 bases, with 19 bases between them.

This clonotype has only a few counts. V and J are TRBV7-2 and TRBJ1-3, with D unresolved. Per germline, CDR1 SGHTA and CDR2 FQGNSA. The CDR3 has 16 residues. V was cut by 0 bases and J by 2 bases, with 11 bases left in between. The CDR3 loop reads CASSLAPTEAGNTIYF. For the CDR3, the DNA is TGTGCCAGCAGCTTAGCCCCTACAGAGGCTGGAAACACCATATATTTT.

The V and J genes are TRBV29-1 and TRBJ1-1; 8 nucleotides match TRBD1. Losses at the gene ends were 6 bases for V and 2 bases for J; bases not matched to a gene: 8. The germline V gene has CDR1 SQVTM and CDR2 ANQGSEA. The CDR3 is 14 residues long. CDR3 in DNA: TGCAGCGTCCTACGGACAGGGATAAACACTGAAGCTTTCTTT. Its protein is CSVLRTGINTEAFF. The full variable domain, with the rest looked up from reference TRBV29-1 and TRBJ1-1, is SAVISQKPSRDICQRGTSLTIQCQVDSQVTMMFWYRQQPGQSLTLIATANQGSEATYESGFVIDKFPISRPNLTFSTLTVSNMSPEDSSIYLCSVLRTGINTEAFFGQGTRLTVV.

This sequence joins TRBV20-1 and TRBJ1-4, with D unclear. V lost 6 bases and J lost 5, with 7 bases in between. The V gene's germline CDR1 is DFQATT and CDR2 SNEGSKA (reference sequence). This CDR3 contains 11 residues. The CDR3 DNA follows: TGCAGTGCCCCCCAAAATGAAAAACTGTTTTTT. Translating gives CSAPQNEKLFF.

Only a few counts were recorded for this clonotype. The genes are TRBV5-1 and TRBJ2-3; D is possibly TRBD1 or TRBD2 (5 bases each). The germline V gene has CDR1 SGHRS and CDR2 YFSETQ. The ends were cut back, 4 bases at V and 0 bases at J, with 18 bases in the middle. This CDR3 region has 17 residues. The CDR3 loop reads CASSTSHRPGSTDTQYF. The CDR3 region has the DNA TGCGCCAGCAGCACCTCACACAGGCCGGGGAGCACAGATACGCAGTATTTT.

V and J are TRBV15 and TRBJ1-3; tentatively, D is TRBD1 (5 bases). This CDR3 spans 16 amino acids. Germline V gene lookup returns CDR1 LNHNV and CDR2 YYDKDF (reference sequence). V lost 5 bases to trimming and J lost 8 bases, with 22 bases between them. The CDR3, as DNA: TGTGCCACCAGCGAGGGGCGGTCTAAGGGGTCGCACACCATATATTTT. Protein: CATSEGRSKGSHTIYF.

This clonotype turned up a few times. The rearrangement links TRBV7-6 to TRBJ2-3, with D possibly TRBD2 on 6 matching bases. The V and J ends lost 1 base and 2 bases respectively, with 10 bases between them. Germline V lookup: CDR1 SGHVS, CDR2 FNYEAQ. The CDR3 loop spans 15 amino acids. CDR3 in DNA: TGTGCCAGCAGCTTAGATGGGAGGTTCACAGATACGCAGTATTTT. Translation: CASSLDGRFTDTQYF.

The gene calls are TRBV7-2 and TRBJ2-1; maybe TRBD2 (6 bases). CDR1 is SGHTA, CDR2 FQGNSA, per germline. The CDR3 has 16 amino acids. Deletions cut 4 bases from V and 0 bases from J, with 13 bases between. CDR3 loop: CASSYRGFSSYNEQFF. The CDR3 nucleotides read TGTGCCAGCAGCTACCGGGGGTTCAGCTCCTACAATGAGCAGTTCTTC. Together with reference TRBV7-2 and TRBJ2-1, the CDR3 gives the full variable domain: GAGVSQSPSNKVTEKGKDVELRCDPISGHTALYWYRQSLGQGLEFLIYFQGNSAPDKSGLPSDRFSAERTGGSVSTLTIQRTQQEDSAVYLCASSYRGFSSYNEQFFGPGTRLTVL.

This clonotype occurred a few times. The J gene is TRBJ2-3, the V gene TRBV28; no clear D. Trimming left V 4 bases short and J 6 bases short, with 17 bases between. The CDR3 sequence is 15 residues long. Germline CDR1 is MDHEN and CDR2 is SYDVKM. The CDR3 is CASSSPLISADTQYF. The CDR3 nucleotides read TGTGCCAGCAGTTCCCCTCTGATCTCCGCGGATACGCAGTATTTT.

There are many counts of this clonotype. This sequence joins TRBV7-2 and TRBJ2-3; D possibly corresponds to TRBD2 (7 bases). Germline CDR1 SGHTA, CDR2 FQGNSA. The CDR3 length is 14 residues. V was shortened by 8 bases and J by 2 bases, with 14 bases between the two germline ends. The CDR3 here is CASGRGESTDTQYF. The CDR3 DNA reads as TGTGCCAGCGGGAGGGGGGAGTCCACAGATACGCAGTATTTT.

This clonotype was found a few times. The chain joins TRBV5-4 to TRBJ1-1; TRBD1 aligns across 8 bases. V was pared by 0 bases and J by 7 bases, with 11 bases of the junction left unmatched. Germline V lookup: CDR1 SGHNT, CDR2 YYREEE (reference sequence). CDR3 length: 16 amino acids. CDR3 protein: CASSLDGGAGGREAFF. CDR3 sequence (DNA): TGTGCCAGCAGCTTGGATGGAGGGGCAGGGGGCCGTGAAGCTTTCTTT. The full variable domain, with the rest looked up from reference TRBV5-4 and TRBJ1-1, is ETGVTQSPTHLIKTRGQQVTLRCSSQSGHNTVSWYQQALGQGPQFIFQYYREEENGRGNFPPRFSGLQFPNYSSELNVNALELDDSALYLCASSLDGGAGGREAFFGQGTRLTVV.

V and J are TRBV10-3 and TRBJ2-1; D is possibly TRBD2 (5 bases). The CDR3 contains 16 residues. V lost 0 bases, J lost 5 bases, and 14 bases lay in between. The V gene's germline CDR1 is ENHRY and CDR2 SYGVKD. The CDR3 loop is CAISESLRGLDNEQFF. As DNA, the CDR3 is TGTGCCATCAGTGAGTCGTTGAGAGGACTCGACAATGAGCAGTTCTTC.

In its sample, this clonotype was seen a few times. The CDR3 sequence: CASSLRDYYYEQYF. The CDR3 nucleotides read TGTGCCAGCAGTTTAAGGGACTACTACTACGAGCAGTACTTC. The chain recombines TRBV12-3 or TRBV12-4 with TRBJ2-7; TRBD2 aligns across 7 bases. CDR3 length equals 14 residues. The junction had 4 bases not matched to a gene; V was cut back by 2 bases and J by 3 bases.

V gene TRBV15 combines with J gene TRBJ2-5, with no clear D. The CDR3 loop spans 13 amino acids. V lost 7 bases, J lost 0 bases, and 9 bases lay in between. In germline, CDR1 is LNHNV, CDR2 YYDKDF (reference sequence). CDR3 sequence reads: CATTTGNQETQYF. CDR3 nucleotides: TGTGCCACCACTACGGGTAACCAAGAGACCCAGTACTTC. The variable domain in full, completed from reference TRBV15 and TRBJ2-5, reads DAMVIQNPRYQVTQFGKPVTLSCSQTLNHNVMYWYQQKSSQAPKLLFHYYDKDFNNEADTPDNFQSRRPNTSFCFLDIRSPGLGDTAMYLCATTTGNQETQYFGPGTRLLVL.

This clonotype was seen only a few times. This chain connects TRBV7-8 to TRBJ1-2, with D perhaps matching TRBD1 (6 bases). Trimming removed 4 bases at V and 0 bases at J, with 12 bases between. The CDR3 length is 15 residues. The germline CDR1 and CDR2 sequences are SGHVS and FQNEAQ. The chain's CDR3 is CASSYNREANYGYTF. Here the CDR3 DNA reads TGTGCCAGCAGCTATAACAGGGAAGCTAACTATGGCTACACCTTC. The full variable domain, in which reference TRBV7-8 and TRBJ1-2 provide the parts outside the CDR3, is GAGVSQSPRYKVAKRGQDVALRCDPISGHVSLFWYQQALGQGPEFLTYFQNEAQLDKSGLPSDRFFAERPEGSVSTLKIQRTQQEDSAVYLCASSYNREANYGYTFGSGTRLTVV.

This clonotype was seen repeatedly, ten times or more. The chain joins TRBV7-4 to TRBJ1-2; possible D gene TRBD1, 6 bases. V was cut by 2 bases and J by 4 bases, with 14 bases left in between. This CDR3 region has 15 residues. CDR1 SGHVT and CDR2 SQSDAQ come from the germline V gene. The CDR3 bases are TGTGCCAGCAGCTTACAGACAGGCTCGGGCTATGGCTACACCTTC. It is translated as CASSLQTGSGYGYTF.

A word on this clonotype: Here the CDR3 omits its conserved ending phenylalanine or tryptophan, so a read error is the likely source. The rearrangement links TRBV7-2 to TRBJ1-6; D is perhaps TRBD1 (5 bases). This CDR3 region has 15 residues. Germline V gene sequence: CDR1 SGHTA, CDR2 FQGNSA. V was shortened by 3 bases and J by 9 bases, with 15 bases between the two germline ends. CDR3 in DNA: TGTGCCAGCAGCTTTTCAGGGACCCTCGGTTCACCCCTCCACTTG. Amino acid sequence: CASSFSGTLGSPLHL.

J is TRBJ2-5 and V is TRBV6-6; D gene ambiguous. CDR1 and CDR2 from the germline V gene are MNHNY and SVGAGI (reference sequence). V gave up 0 bases and J gave up 0 bases, with 8 bases separating them. This CDR3 region has 15 residues. CDR3 in amino acids: CASSYSISNQETQYF. The CDR3 DNA is TGTGCCAGCAGTTACTCGATTAGCAACCAAGAGACCCAGTACTTC.

This clonotype showed up just a few times. The V and J genes are TRBV11-2 and TRBJ2-1, with D possibly being TRBD2 (7 bases). The CDR3 extends over 18 amino acids. The V gene lost 0 bases and the J gene lost 1 base, with 16 bases spanning the gap. The germline V gene has CDR1 SGHAT and CDR2 FQNNGV. This chain's CDR3 is CASSLDRGAGSSYNEQFF. Here the CDR3 DNA reads TGTGCCAGCAGCTTAGATCGGGGGGCGGGCTCGTCCTACAATGAGCAGTTCTTC.

Only a few counts were recorded for this clonotype. This sequence joins TRBV27 and TRBJ2-1; TRBD2 agrees at 8 bases. CDR3 length: 16 residues. The V gene end was trimmed by 5 bases and the J gene end by 8 bases; junction bases not matched to a gene: 14. Germline CDR1 MNHEY, CDR2 SMNVEV (reference sequence). CDR3 residues: CASSSPSSGGSDEQFF. CDR3 nucleotides: TGTGCCAGCAGTAGCCCGTCAAGCGGGGGATCAGATGAGCAGTTCTTC.